A single TCR beta chain is shown here with its context. TCRdb keeps only in-frame clones here, not all; method: immunoSEQ multiplex PCR. The profile shows 700,000 to 750,000 clones, approximately 83% of them singletons. This entry is derived from a study of shared T cell receptors in the human thymus. Germline V gene sequence: CDR1 MDHEN, CDR2 SYDVKM. With 5 bases clipped from V and 2 bases from J, the junction kept 4 bases outside the gene matches. The CDR3 loop spans 15 amino acids. The same sample was also studied in work on human thymus T cells. This second study notes: Resections from corrective heart surgery supplied the thymus tissue. Repertoires from thymus and blood appeared to show biased V and J gene usage. The related literature has documented a marked overlap of thymic repertoires among unrelated individuals.

The TCR comes from a girl under three years old with a congenital heart defect. J is TRBJ1-3 and V is TRBV28; 9 nucleotides agree with TRBD1. The sequencing input was thymocytes. CDR3 residues: CASSPWDRAGNTIYF. In nucleotides, the CDR3 is TGTGCCAGCAGTCCCTGGGACAGGGCTGGAAACACCATATATTTT.